Detailed here is one T cell receptor (beta chain). What it binds is not known. Sequenced by immunoSEQ multiplex PCR; TCRdb stores in-frame clones only, minus some. This table holds 120,000 to 150,000 clones, approximately 90% found once. This sample is part of a study of T cell responses to AZD1222 COVID-19 vaccine. The study, taken as a whole, reports: Only after the peak T cell response were repertoires sampled. Among AZD1222 vaccinees, only 5 to 7 were seropositive at baseline.

Germline V gene lookup returns CDR1 LNHDA and CDR2 SQIVND (reference sequence). This CDR3 is built from 15 residues. Trimming took 5 bases from V and 7 from J; bases not matched to a gene: 9. The chain employs TRBV19 and TRBJ1-5, with 9 positions matching TRBD1. The material was peripheral blood, obtained 28 days after the second AZD1222 dose. This sequence originates from an adult who received the AZD1222 COVID-19 vaccine. In DNA form, the CDR3 reads TGTGCCAGTAGTCCCCCGACAGGGGGTAGGCAGCCCCAGCATTTT. Its protein product is CASSPPTGGRQPQHF.